The 13 T cell receptor beta chains below all came from one sample that was sequenced in a study of T cell responses to AZD1222 COVID-19 vaccine. Method: immunoSEQ multiplex PCR; TCRdb's copy keeps in-frame clones and lacks some. This table has about 83,000 clones, 85% to 90% appearing once. The sequenced sample was peripheral blood, obtained on day 0 of MenACWY control vaccination. The receptor set was obtained from an adult in good health.

The chain joins TRBV27 to TRBJ2-7; a weak D match, TRBD2 (6 bases). Germline assignment: CDR1 MNHEY and CDR2 SMNVEV (reference sequence). Trimming removed 8 bases from V and 4 bases from J, with 21 bases in between. The CDR3 contains 15 residues. The CDR3 DNA reads as TGTGCCAGCCGGGAGACTCCTTCGGGGGTATACGAGCAGTACTTC. Translated: CASRETPSGVYEQYF.

V and J are TRBV7-9 and TRBJ1-2; the D is unclear. Deletions cut 1 base from V and 9 bases from J, with 9 bases between. There are 12 residues in the CDR3. The V gene's germline CDR1 is SEHNR and CDR2 FQNEAQ (reference sequence). CDR3 DNA sequence: TGTGCCAGCAGCTTAGAGCGTATGAGCTACACCTTC. Encoded protein: CASSLERMSYTF.

This rearrangement joins TRBV5-3 to TRBJ1-1; weak D call: TRBD1 (5 bases). TRBV5-3 is recorded as an ORF, its role being uncertain. CDR3 length: 14 residues. With 4 bases removed from V and 7 bases from J, the gap between germline ends came to 17 bases. DNA of the CDR3: TGTGCCAGAAGCGGGGGATCAACAGCCCGTGAAGCTTTCTTT. Translation gives CARSGGSTAREAFF.

CDR3 DNA: TGTGCCAGCACCGCTCACAGGGAGCCCGTGAGAAACACCATATATTTT. This sequence encodes CASTAHREPVRNTIYF. V gene TRBV6-6 combines with J gene TRBJ1-3; maybe TRBD1 (6 bases). Germline V gene data show CDR1 as MNHNY and CDR2 as SVGAGI (reference sequence). This CDR3 comprises 16 residues. V was cut by 7 bases and J by 5 bases, with 21 bases left in between.

This chain uses TRBV10-3 with TRBJ2-1; tentatively, D is TRBD2 (6 bases). The CDR3 totals 13 residues. CDR1 ENHRY and CDR2 SYGVKD come from the germline V gene. Between the trimmed V and J ends, which lost 4 bases and 5 bases, there was a span of 9 bases. CDR3 residues: CAISVAAHNEQFF. The CDR3 region has the DNA TGTGCCATCAGTGTAGCGGCCCACAATGAGCAGTTCTTC.

The chain is built from TRBV5-8 and TRBJ2-1; D gene ambiguous. CDR1 and CDR2 from the germline V gene are SGHTS and YDEGEE. Trimming took off 2 bases at V and 2 bases at J, with 8 bases between the two ends. The CDR3 runs to 14 residues. The CDR3 coding sequence is TGTGCCAGCAGCTTAGGCCAGCCCTACAATGAGCAGTTCTTC. Its translation is CASSLGQPYNEQFF.

This chain uses TRBV6-6 with TRBJ1-5; D unclear. The V end was cut by 10 bases, the J end by 5 bases, with 6 bases between. Germline V gene sequence: CDR1 MNHNY, CDR2 SVGAGI (reference sequence). The CDR3 spans 10 residues. The CDR3 region has the DNA TGTGCCACCGGGGATCAGCCCCAGCATTTT. This translates into CATGDQPQHF.

As regards this clone: At one boundary the junction diverges from the germline segment, which might be a read error. The chain links TRBV27 to TRBJ2-1, with TRBD1 as a possible D gene (5 bases). The V gene's germline CDR1 is MNHEY and CDR2 SMNVEV (reference sequence). The CDR3 contains 14 residues. In nucleotides, the CDR3 is TGTGCCAGCTCCCCCCAAGGGGCCTATAATGAGCAGTTCTTC. Translation gives CASSPQGAYNEQFF.

The chain combines TRBV10-3 with TRBJ1-5, with a weak D call TRBD1 (5 bases). V was trimmed by 11 bases and J by 9 bases, leaving 20 bases between them. The germline CDR1 and CDR2 sequences are ENHRY and SYGVKD. The length of the CDR3 is 13 residues. The CDR3 region is CAVRDGPEGPQHF. CDR3 nucleotide sequence: TGTGCCGTCCGGGACGGACCGGAAGGGCCCCAGCATTTT.

The chain links TRBV12-3 or TRBV12-4 to TRBJ1-5, with unresolved D. Deletions cut 5 bases from V and 7 bases from J, with 12 bases between. This CDR3 is 13 amino acids long. The CDR3 DNA reads as TGTGCCAGCAGTCTTGGAGTGGAGCAGCCCCAGCATTTT. Its protein product is CASSLGVEQPQHF.

This rearrangement joins TRBV6-5 to TRBJ2-4; D is possibly TRBD1 or TRBD2 (5 bases each). The CDR3 spans 13 residues. V gave up 6 bases and J gave up 6 bases, with 12 bases separating them. Germline V gene lookup returns CDR1 MNHEY and CDR2 SVGAGI. DNA of the CDR3: TGTGCCAGCAGAGGGACGGCTAGAAACATTCAGTACTTC. Translated: CASRGTARNIQYF.

This chain uses TRBV7-8 with TRBJ1-6, with a possible D match to TRBD1 (5 bases). Germline V CDR1 and CDR2: SGHVS, FQNEAQ. V lost 4 bases and J 9 bases, leaving 16 bases between the germline ends. There are 15 residues in the CDR3. This chain's CDR3 is CASSSAGTLGSPLHF. CDR3 in DNA: TGTGCCAGCAGCTCGGCGGGGACCTTGGGTTCACCCCTCCACTTT.

Here the CDR3 reads CASSEGGSTQYF. The CDR3 DNA follows: TGCGCCAGCAGCGAGGGGGGGAGTACCCAGTACTTC. This chain connects TRBV5-1 to TRBJ2-5, with D possibly being TRBD2 (7 bases). This CDR3 has 12 residues. With 4 bases removed from V and 8 bases from J, the gap between germline ends came to 12 bases. CDR1 and CDR2 (germline): SGHRS, YFSETQ.